This T cell receptor (beta chain) was sequenced for a study of post-analysis software for immune sequencing data (dated by TCRdb to 2015 to 2017). For context, the study as a whole: Disease courses on record covered relapsing-remitting, secondary progressive and progressive-relapsing multiple sclerosis, though some patients had no subtype annotation. The multiple sclerosis patient repertoires were compared with approximately 11 previously published healthy control repertoires from donors aged roughly 6 to 25 years. A subset of samples was prepared in parallel using single-end sample barcoding, then pooled and co-amplified after Illumina adapter ligation.

Study-wide findings and limitations: Direct clustering with F measure showed strong co-clustering of samples prepared in the same batch, prompting a batch-effect correction. Significantly lower normalized Chao1 diversity was found in multiple sclerosis patients than in controls, suggesting substantial peripheral T-cell clonal expansion. Patients showed significantly higher frequencies than controls for several TRBV segments, among them TRBV5-6, TRBV5-1 and TRBV20-1. The multiple sclerosis patient group was slightly younger than the control group.

Reading from cysteine to phenylalanine, the CDR3 counts 14 amino acids. This entry keeps only the CDR3 DNA: 42 bases, framed from base 1. CDR1 and CDR2 (SGHDT, YYEEEE) derive from the germline V gene. TCR beta repertoires were profiled from peripheral blood of roughly 13 young patients with multiple sclerosis to demonstrate the VDJtools post-analysis software. Multiple sclerosis patients were children and adolescents aged roughly 6 to 16 years. Note on this clonotype: No antigen is known for it. It may be a read error: a sequence one base away is much more abundant.

Library creation used PCR. Sequenced using an Illumina HiSeq 2500. Unique molecular identifiers were incorporated into TCR beta cDNA libraries to reduce PCR and sequencing biases. Per 1 to 10 million input T cells, roughly 0.5 million cDNA molecules were obtained, such that each molecule approximated one T cell. The same protocol used for the earlier healthy control dataset was applied to prepare and sequence the patient libraries. Within a given batch, samples were prepared together, multiplexed and sequenced on the same HiSeq lane. As for the original processing: MIGEC handled the raw barcoded reads, throwing out single-read molecular identifier groups before consensus assembly and CDR3 extraction. VDJtools was used for post-analysis of the clonotype tables, with diversity normalized by down-sampling every dataset to the smallest sample size. Repertoire overlap clustering matched CDR3 amino acid but not nucleotide sequences to correct batch-related cross-sample contamination. TCRdb trimmed public reads at Q25 via fastp, called clones via MiXCR and kept in-frame beta chains. Each record represents a unique CDR3 protein, reported with the most common genes and DNA among its rows. The V and J calls here are based on TCRdb, not the publication. Present in this sample are 250,000 to 300,000 distinct CDR3 sequences, approximately 34% of which were seen just once. The leading ten clones occupy around 5% of the sample.

The sequence links TRBV5-6 to TRBJ1-2; the best D guess is TRBD1, with 5 bases matching. This receptor was obtained from a girl between 10 and 17 years old with multiple sclerosis. The sample taken for sequencing was blood. The CDR3 protein is CVSSLTPGSHGYTF. In nucleotide form, the sequence is TGTGTCAGCAGCTTGACCCCAGGGAGTCATGGCTACACCTTC.